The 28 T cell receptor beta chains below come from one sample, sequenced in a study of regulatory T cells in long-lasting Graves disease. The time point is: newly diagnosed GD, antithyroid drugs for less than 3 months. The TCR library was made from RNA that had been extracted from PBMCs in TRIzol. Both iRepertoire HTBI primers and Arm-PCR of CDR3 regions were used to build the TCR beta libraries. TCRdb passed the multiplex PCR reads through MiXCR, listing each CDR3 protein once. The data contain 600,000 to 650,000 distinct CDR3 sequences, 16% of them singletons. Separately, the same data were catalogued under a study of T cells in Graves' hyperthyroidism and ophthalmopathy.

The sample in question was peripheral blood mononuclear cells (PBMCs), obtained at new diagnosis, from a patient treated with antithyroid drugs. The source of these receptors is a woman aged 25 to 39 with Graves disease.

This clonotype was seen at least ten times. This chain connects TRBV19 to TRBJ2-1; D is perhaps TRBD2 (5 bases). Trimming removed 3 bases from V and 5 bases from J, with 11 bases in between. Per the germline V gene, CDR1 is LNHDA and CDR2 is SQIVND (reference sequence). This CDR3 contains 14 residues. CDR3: CASSMDDYDNEQFF. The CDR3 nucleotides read TGTGCCAGTAGTATGGACGACTACGACAATGAGCAGTTCTTC.

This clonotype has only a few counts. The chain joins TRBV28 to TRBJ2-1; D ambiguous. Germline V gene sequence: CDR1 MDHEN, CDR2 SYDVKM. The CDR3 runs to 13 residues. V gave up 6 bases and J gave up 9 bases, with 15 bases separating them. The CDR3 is CASSSLSRAEQFF. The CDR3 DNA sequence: TGTGCCAGCAGCTCCCTAAGTAGAGCTGAGCAGTTCTTC.

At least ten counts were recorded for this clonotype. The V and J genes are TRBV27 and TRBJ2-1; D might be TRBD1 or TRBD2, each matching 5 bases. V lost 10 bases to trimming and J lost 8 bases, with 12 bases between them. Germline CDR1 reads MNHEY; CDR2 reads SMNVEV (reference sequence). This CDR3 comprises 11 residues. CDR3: CATRRGHEQFF. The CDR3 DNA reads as TGTGCCACTCGCCGGGGCCATGAGCAGTTCTTC.

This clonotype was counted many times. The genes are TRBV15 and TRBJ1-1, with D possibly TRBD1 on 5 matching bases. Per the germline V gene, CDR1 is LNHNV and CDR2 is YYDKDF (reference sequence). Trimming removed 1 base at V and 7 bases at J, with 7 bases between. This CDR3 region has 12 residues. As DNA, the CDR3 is TGTGCCACCAGCAGAGTTACAGGTGAAGCTTTCTTT. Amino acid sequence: CATSRVTGEAFF.

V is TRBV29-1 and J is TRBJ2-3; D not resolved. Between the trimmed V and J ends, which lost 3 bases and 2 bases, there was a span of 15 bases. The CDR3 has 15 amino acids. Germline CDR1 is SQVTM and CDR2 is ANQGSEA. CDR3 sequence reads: CSVEGPDGFTDTQYF. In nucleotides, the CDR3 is TGCAGCGTTGAGGGCCCTGACGGGTTCACAGATACGCAGTATTTT.

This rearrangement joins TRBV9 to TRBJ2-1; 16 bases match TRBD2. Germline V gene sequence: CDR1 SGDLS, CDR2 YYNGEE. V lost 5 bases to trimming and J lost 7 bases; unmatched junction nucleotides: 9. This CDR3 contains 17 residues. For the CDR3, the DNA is TGTGCCAGCAGGCCGGGACTAGCGGGAGGGCCGGGAAATGAGCAGTTCTTC. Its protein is CASRPGLAGGPGNEQFF.

As DNA, the CDR3 is TGTGCCAGCAGGGAACTAGCGGGAGTGCCTTCTACGCAGTATTTT. Residues: CASRELAGVPSTQYF. V gene TRBV6-1 combines with J gene TRBJ2-3; 11 bases agree with TRBD2. This CDR3 region has 15 residues. In germline, CDR1 is MNHNS, CDR2 SASEGT. V shed 6 bases and J 8 bases; nucleotides not matched to a gene: 10.

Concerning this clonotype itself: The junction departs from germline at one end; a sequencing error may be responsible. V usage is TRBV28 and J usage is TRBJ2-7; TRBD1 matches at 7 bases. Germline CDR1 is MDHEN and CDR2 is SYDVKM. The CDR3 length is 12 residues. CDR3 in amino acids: CAGRRQGHEQYF. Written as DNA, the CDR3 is TGTGCCGGCAGACGACAGGGCCACGAGCAGTACTTC.

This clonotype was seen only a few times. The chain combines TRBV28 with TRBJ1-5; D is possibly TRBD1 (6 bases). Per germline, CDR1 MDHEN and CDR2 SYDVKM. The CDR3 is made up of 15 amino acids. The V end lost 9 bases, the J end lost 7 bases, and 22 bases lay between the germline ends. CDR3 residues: CASNGNQGPRQPQHF. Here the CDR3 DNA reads TGTGCCAGTAACGGCAATCAGGGGCCTCGACAGCCCCAGCATTTT.

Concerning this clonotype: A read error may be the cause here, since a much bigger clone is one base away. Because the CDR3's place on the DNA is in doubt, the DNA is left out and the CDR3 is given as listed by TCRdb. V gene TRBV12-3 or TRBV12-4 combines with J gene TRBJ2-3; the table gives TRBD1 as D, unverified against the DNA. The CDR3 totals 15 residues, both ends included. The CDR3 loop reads CASSSVGQGTYEQCF.

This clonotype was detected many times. This chain's CDR3 is CASSLQGLDGYTF. The CDR3 nucleotides are TGTGCCAGCAGCTTACAGGGTTTGGATGGCTACACCTTC. The gene calls are TRBV3-1 and TRBJ1-2, with D perhaps matching TRBD1 (6 bases). V lost 5 bases and J lost 6, with 13 bases in between. Germline-derived CDR1 and CDR2 are LGHDT and YNNKEL (reference sequence). There are 13 residues in the CDR3. Drawing the rest from reference TRBV3-1 and TRBJ1-2, the complete variable domain is DTAVSQTPKYLVTQMGNDKSIKCEQNLGHDTMYWYKQDSKKFLKIMFSYNNKELIINETVPNRFSPKSPDKAHLNLHINSLELGDSAVYFCASSLQGLDGYTFGSGTRLTVV.

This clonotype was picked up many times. The CDR3 nucleotides read TGTGCCAGCAGTCCCCTAGTGCACACCGGGGAGCTGTTTTTT. Protein: CASSPLVHTGELFF. This rearrangement joins TRBV6-1 to TRBJ2-2; unclear D gene. The CDR3 has 14 residues. Between the trimmed V and J ends, which lost 5 bases and 3 bases, there was a span of 10 bases. Germline V gives CDR1 MNHNS, CDR2 SASEGT.

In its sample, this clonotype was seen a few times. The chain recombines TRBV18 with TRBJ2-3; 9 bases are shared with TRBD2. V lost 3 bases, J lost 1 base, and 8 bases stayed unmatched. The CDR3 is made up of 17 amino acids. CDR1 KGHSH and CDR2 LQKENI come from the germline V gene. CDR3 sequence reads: CASSPLPRTSGTDTQYF. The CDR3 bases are TGTGCCAGCTCACCCCTACCTCGGACTAGCGGCACAGATACGCAGTATTTT.

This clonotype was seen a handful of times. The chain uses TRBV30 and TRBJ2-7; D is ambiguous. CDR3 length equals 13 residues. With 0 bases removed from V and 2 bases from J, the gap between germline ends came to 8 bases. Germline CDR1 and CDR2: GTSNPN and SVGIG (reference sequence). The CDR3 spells CAWSVGRTYEQYF. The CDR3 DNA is TGTGCCTGGAGTGTCGGCAGAACCTACGAGCAGTACTTC. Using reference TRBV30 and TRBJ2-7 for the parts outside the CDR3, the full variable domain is SQTIHQWPATLVQPVGSPLSLECTVEGTSNPNLYWYRQAAGRGLQLLFYSVGIGQISSEVPQNLSASRPQDRQFILSSKKLLLSDSGFYLCAWSVGRTYEQYFGPGTRLTVT.

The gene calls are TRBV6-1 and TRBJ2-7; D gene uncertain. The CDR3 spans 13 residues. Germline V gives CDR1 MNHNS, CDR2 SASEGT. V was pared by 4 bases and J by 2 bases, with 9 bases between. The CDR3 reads CASSGQTAYEQYF. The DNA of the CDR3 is TGTGCCAGCAGTGGACAAACAGCCTACGAGCAGTACTTC.

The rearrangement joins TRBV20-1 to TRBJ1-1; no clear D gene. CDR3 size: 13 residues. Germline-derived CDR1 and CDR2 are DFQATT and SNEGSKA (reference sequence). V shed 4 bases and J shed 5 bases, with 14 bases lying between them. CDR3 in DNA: TGCAGTGCTAAAACAGATGTTTTGACTGAAGCTTTCTTT. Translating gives CSAKTDVLTEAFF.

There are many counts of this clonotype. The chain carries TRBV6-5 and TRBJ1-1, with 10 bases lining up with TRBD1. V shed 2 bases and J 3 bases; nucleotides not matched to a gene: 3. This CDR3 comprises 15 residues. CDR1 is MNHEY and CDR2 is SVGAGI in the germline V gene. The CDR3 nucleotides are TGTGCCAGCAGTTACCCCGGGACAGGGGACACTGAAGCTTTCTTT. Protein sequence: CASSYPGTGDTEAFF.

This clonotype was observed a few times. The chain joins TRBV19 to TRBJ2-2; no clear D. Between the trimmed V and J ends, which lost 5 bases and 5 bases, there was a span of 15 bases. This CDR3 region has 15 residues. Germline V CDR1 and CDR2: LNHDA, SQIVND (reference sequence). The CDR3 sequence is CASSLLRPRTGELFF. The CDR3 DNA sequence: TGTGCCAGTAGTCTCCTCCGACCAAGGACCGGGGAGCTGTTTTTT.

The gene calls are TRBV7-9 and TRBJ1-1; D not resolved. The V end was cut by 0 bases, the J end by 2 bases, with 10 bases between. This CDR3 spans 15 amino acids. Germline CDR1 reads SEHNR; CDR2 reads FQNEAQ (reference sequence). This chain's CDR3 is CASSLAFSFNTEAFF. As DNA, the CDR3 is TGTGCCAGCAGCTTAGCGTTCAGTTTCAACACTGAAGCTTTCTTT. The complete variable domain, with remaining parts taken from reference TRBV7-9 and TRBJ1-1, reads DTGVSQNPRHKITKRGQNVTFRCDPISEHNRLYWYRQTLGQGPEFLTYFQNEAQLEKSRLLSDRFSAERPKGSFSTLEIQRTEQGDSAMYLCASSLAFSFNTEAFFGQGTRLTVV.

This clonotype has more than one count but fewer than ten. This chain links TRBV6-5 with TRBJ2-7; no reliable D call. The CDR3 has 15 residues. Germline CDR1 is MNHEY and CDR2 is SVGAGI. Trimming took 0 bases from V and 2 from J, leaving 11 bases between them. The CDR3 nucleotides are TGTGCCAGCAGTTACTCAAGTTTTGGGACCTACGAGCAGTACTTC. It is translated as CASSYSSFGTYEQYF.

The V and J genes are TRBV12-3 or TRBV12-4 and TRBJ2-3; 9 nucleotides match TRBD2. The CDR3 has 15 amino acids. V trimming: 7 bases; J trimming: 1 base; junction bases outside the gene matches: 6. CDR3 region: CASTLSGSGTDTQYF. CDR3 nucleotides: TGTGCCAGCACCCTTAGCGGGAGTGGCACAGATACGCAGTATTTT.

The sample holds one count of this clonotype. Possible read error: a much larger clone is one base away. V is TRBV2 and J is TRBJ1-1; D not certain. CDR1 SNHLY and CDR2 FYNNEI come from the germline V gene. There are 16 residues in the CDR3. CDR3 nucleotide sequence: TGTGCCAGCAGTTACTCCCTGTTCAGCCCGAACACTGGAGCTTTCTTT. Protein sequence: CASSYSLFSPNTGAFF.

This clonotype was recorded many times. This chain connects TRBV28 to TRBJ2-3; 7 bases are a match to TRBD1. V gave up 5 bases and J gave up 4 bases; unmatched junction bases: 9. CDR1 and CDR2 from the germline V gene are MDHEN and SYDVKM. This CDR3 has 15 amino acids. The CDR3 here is CASSPYFDRADTQYF. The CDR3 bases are TGTGCCAGCAGTCCCTATTTTGACAGGGCAGATACGCAGTATTTT.

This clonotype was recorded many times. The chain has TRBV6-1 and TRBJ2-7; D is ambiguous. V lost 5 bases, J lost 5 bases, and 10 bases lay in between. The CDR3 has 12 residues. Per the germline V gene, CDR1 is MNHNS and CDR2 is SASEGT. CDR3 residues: CASSLQSHEQYF. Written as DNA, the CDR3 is TGTGCCAGCAGTCTTCAGAGCCACGAGCAGTACTTC.

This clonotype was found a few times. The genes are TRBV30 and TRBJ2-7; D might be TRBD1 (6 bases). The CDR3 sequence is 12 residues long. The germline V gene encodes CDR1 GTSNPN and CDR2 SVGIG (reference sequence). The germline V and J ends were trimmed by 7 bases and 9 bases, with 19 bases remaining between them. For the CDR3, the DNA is TGTGCCTATAACTTGGCAGGGGACGCGCAGTACTTC. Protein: CAYNLAGDAQYF. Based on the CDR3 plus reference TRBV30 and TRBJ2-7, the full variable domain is SQTIHQWPATLVQPVGSPLSLECTVEGTSNPNLYWYRQAAGRGLQLLFYSVGIGQISSEVPQNLSASRPQDRQFILSSKKLLLSDSGFYLCAYNLAGDAQYFGPGTRLTVT.

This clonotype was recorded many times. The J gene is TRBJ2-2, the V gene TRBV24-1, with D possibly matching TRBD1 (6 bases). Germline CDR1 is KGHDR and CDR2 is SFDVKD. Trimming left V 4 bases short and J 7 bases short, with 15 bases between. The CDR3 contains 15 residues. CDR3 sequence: CATSDPHRVGGELFF. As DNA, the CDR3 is TGTGCCACCAGTGACCCCCACAGGGTCGGCGGGGAGCTGTTTTTT.

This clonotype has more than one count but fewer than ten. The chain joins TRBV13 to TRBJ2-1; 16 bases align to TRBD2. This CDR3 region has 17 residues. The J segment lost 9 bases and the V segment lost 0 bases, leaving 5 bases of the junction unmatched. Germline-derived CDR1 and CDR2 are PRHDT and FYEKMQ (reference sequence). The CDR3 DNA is TGTGCCAGCAGCTTAGGGGGGACTAGCGGGAGGGGTGGTGAGCAGTTCTTC. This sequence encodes CASSLGGTSGRGGEQFF.

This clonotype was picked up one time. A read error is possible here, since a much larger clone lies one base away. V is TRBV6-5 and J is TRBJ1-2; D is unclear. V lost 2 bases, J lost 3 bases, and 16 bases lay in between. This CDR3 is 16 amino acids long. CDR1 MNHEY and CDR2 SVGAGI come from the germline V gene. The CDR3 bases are TGTGCCAGCAGTTACCGAGCAGGATCGCTCTACTATGGCTACACCTTC. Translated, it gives CASSYRAGSLYYGYTF.